A single T cell receptor beta chain is shown here with its context. It was with a sample-barcoded 5' primer and a J-beta primer mix that a second PCR of about 7 to 12 cycles was run. Each cDNA molecule, via a template-switch adaptor with 12 random nucleotides, was tagged. TCRdb used MiXCR to reprocess the 5' RACE reads, holding one entry per CDR3 protein. The sample holds about 1.8 million distinct CDR3 sequences, roughly 50% seen once. These data originate in a study of blood T cells in healthy people across ages. Isolation yielded PBMCs, at least 6 million per sample, in every case. CDR1 is SEHNR, CDR2 FQNEAQ, per germline (reference sequence). The CDR3 has 14 residues. The V end was cut by 1 base, the J end by 6 bases, with 12 bases between.

This clonotype was sampled from a woman aged 40-49 years in good health. The chain is built from TRBV7-9 and TRBJ1-2; perhaps TRBD1 as D (5 bases). Specimen: blood. DNA of the CDR3: TGTGCCAGCAGCTTAGATTCAGGGAAGGATGGCTACACCTTC. Its protein product is CASSLDSGKDGYTF. Full variable domain (missing parts from reference TRBV7-9 and TRBJ1-2): DTGVSQNPRHKITKRGQNVTFRCDPISEHNRLYWYRQTLGQGPEFLTYFQNEAQLEKSRLLSDRFSAERPKGSFSTLEIQRTEQGDSAMYLCASSLDSGKDGYTFGSGTRLTVV.